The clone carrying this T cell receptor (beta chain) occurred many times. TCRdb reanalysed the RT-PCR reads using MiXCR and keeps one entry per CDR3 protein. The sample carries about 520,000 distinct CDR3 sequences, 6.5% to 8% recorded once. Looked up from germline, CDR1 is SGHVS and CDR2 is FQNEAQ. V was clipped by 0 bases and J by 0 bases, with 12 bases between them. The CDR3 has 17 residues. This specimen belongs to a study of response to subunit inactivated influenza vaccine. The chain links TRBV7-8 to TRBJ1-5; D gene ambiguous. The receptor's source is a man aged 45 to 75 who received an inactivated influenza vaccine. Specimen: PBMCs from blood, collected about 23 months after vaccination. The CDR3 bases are TGTGCCAGCAGCTTAGCGCGTAGGTACAATAGCAATCAGCCCCAGCATTTT. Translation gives CASSLARRYNSNQPQHF. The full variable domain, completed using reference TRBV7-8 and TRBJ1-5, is GAGVSQSPRYKVAKRGQDVALRCDPISGHVSLFWYQQALGQGPEFLTYFQNEAQLDKSGLPSDRFFAERPEGSVSTLKIQRTQQEDSAVYLCASSLARRYNSNQPQHFGDGTRLSIL.